Reported below is one T cell receptor beta chain. This record comes from a study of cytomegalovirus exposure and HLA in healthy donors. With 60 Vbeta and 13 Jbeta primers, the PCR was carried out. Assay used: immunoSEQ multiplex PCR; TCRdb lists only in-frame clones, some missing. The data show 150,000 to 200,000 clones, with roughly four fifths seen just once and approximately 2.2% held by the top ten. The sample comprised PBMCs. This receptor was taken from a woman in her twenties or thirties in good health and CMV-seropositive.

CDR3 nucleotide sequence: TGTGCCAGCAAGGGGGTCGGGGAGCTGTTTTTT. This gives the protein CASKGVGELFF. This chain links TRBV7-2 with TRBJ2-2; tentatively, D is TRBD1 (6 bases). Germline CDR1 and CDR2: SGHTA and FQGNSA. The germline V and J ends were trimmed by 7 bases and 7 bases, with 7 bases remaining between them. The CDR3 length is 11 residues.